Shown below are 5 T cell receptor beta chains from a single sample sequenced in a study of identical twins. MiXCR, applied by TCRdb to the 5' RACE reads, yields one record per CDR3 protein. The sample contains 350,000 to 400,000 distinct CDR3 sequences, 9% to 10% of which appear only once. The source material was naive T cells sorted from blood. The source of these receptors is a woman in her forties or fifties in good health.

This clonotype was found many times. The chain recombines TRBV29-1 with TRBJ2-1, with unresolved D. V was cut by 6 bases and J by 5 bases, with 11 bases left in between. Germline CDR1 SQVTM, CDR2 ANQGSEA. CDR3 size: 12 residues. As DNA, the CDR3 is TGCAGCGTCCTTGTATTGAACAATGAGCAGTTCTTC. Translating it yields CSVLVLNNEQFF.

V usage is TRBV14 and J usage is TRBJ2-5, with 9 nucleotides matching TRBD2. This CDR3 has 17 residues. Germline V CDR1 and CDR2: SGHDN, FVKESK. V dropped 4 bases and J dropped 2; count of bases not matched to a gene: 11. The CDR3 region is CASSPPRLAASQETQYF. CDR3 coding DNA: TGTGCCAGCAGCCCCCCGAGACTAGCGGCCTCACAAGAGACCCAGTACTTC.

The rearrangement joins TRBV24-1 to TRBJ2-1; TRBD1 or TRBD2 may be the D gene (5 bases each). CDR3 size: 14 residues. Germline V gene data show CDR1 as KGHDR and CDR2 as SFDVKD. V was clipped by 4 bases and J by 13 bases, with 19 bases between them. CDR3 bases: TGTGCCACCAGTGACGCCGGGGCAGGCCCTACTCAGTTCTTC. It is translated as CATSDAGAGPTQFF.

This clonotype was observed many times. The chain joins TRBV29-1 to TRBJ2-3; 12 nucleotides line up with TRBD2. The junction had 4 bases not matched to a gene; V was cut back by 1 base and J by 2 bases. Germline lookup yields CDR1 SQVTM and CDR2 ANQGSEA. This CDR3 region has 16 residues. The CDR3: CSVEGGLAGFTDTQYF. CDR3 DNA sequence: TGCAGCGTTGAAGGGGGACTAGCGGGCTTCACAGATACGCAGTATTTT.

Only a few counts were recorded for this clonotype. This chain joins TRBV4-1 and TRBJ2-7; D gene ambiguous. CDR1 and CDR2 from the germline V gene are MGHRA and YSYEKL. This CDR3 is 14 amino acids long. V lost 1 base to trimming and J lost 2 bases, with 9 bases between them. In DNA form, the CDR3 reads TGCGCCAGCAGCCAAGGTATAGGGCCCTACGAGCAGTACGTC. The encoded protein is CASSQGIGPYEQYV.